This TCR beta chain was retrieved from a study of tumor and adjacent non-tumor tissue in lung cancer. Looking at the study overall: Patients comprised about a dozen adenocarcinoma, 2 squamous cell carcinoma and 1 small cell lung cancer. Aged about 31 to 85 years, patients included 9 to 11 men and about five women with stage I to III disease. Study-wide results and limits: Shorter survival was associated with higher TCR diversity in tumors. Top 100 clones took a larger repertoire share in normal lung.

A modified ARM-PCR protocol with three rounds of nested PCR amplified TCRbeta. TCRdb processed the multiplex PCR reads anew with MiXCR; each CDR3 protein has one entry. The repertoire consists of roughly 140,000 distinct CDR3 sequences, with approximately 70% occurring once and the leading ten covering around a sixth. No cell sorting was done before RNA was extracted from the tissue. This CDR3 is 11 amino acids long. Germline-derived CDR1 and CDR2 are DFQATT and SNEGSKA (reference sequence). V was trimmed by 3 bases and J by 10 bases, leaving 12 bases between them. Comments on this clonotype: Antigen specificity is unknown.

The chain couples TRBV20-1 to TRBJ2-5; no reliable D call. The sequence derives from a man in his sixties with small cell lung cancer. Sequenced: lung tumor tissue. CDR3 amino acids: CSARDIKVQYF. CDR3 in DNA: TGCAGTGCTAGGGATATAAAAGTCCAGTACTTC.